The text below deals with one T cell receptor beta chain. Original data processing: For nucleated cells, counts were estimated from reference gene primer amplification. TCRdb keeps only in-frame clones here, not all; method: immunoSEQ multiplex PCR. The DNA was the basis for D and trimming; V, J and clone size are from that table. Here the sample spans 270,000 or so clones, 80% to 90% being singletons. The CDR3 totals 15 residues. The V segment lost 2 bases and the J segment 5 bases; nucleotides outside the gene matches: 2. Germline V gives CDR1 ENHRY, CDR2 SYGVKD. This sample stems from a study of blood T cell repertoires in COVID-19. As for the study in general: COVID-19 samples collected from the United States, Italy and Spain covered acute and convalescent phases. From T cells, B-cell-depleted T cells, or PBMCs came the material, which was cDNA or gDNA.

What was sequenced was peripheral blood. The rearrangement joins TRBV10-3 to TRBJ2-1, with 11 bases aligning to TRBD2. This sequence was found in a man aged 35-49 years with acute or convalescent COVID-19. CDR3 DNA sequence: TGTGCCATCAGTGAGGAACTAGCGGGGGACAATGAGCAGTTCTTC. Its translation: CAISEELAGDNEQFF.